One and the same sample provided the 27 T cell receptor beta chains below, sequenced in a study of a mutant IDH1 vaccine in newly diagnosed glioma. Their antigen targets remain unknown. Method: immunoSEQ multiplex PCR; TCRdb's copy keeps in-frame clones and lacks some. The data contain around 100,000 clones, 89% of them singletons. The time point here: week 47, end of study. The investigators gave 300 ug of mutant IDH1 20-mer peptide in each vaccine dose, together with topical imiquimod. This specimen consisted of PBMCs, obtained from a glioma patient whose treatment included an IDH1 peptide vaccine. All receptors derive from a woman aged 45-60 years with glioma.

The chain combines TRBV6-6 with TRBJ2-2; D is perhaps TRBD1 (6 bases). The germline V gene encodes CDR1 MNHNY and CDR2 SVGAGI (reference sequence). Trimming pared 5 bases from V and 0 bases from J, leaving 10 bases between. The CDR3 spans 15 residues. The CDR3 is CASSPGTTNTGELFF. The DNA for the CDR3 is TGTGCCAGCAGTCCTGGGACAACGAACACCGGGGAGCTGTTTTTT.

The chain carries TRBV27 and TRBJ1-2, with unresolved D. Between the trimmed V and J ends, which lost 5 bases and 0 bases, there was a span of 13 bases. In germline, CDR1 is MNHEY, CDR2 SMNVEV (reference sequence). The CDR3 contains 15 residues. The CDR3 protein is CASSPLGKANYGYTF. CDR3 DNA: TGTGCCAGCAGTCCGTTGGGGAAAGCTAACTATGGCTACACCTTC.

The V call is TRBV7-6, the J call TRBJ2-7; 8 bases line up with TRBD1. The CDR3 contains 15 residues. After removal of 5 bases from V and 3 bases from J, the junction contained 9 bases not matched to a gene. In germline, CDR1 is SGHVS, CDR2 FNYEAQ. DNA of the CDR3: TGTGCCAGCAGCACGTCCGGGACAGGTTACTACGAGCAGTACTTC. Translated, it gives CASSTSGTGYYEQYF. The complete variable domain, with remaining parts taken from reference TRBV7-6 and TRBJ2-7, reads GAGVSQSPRYKVTKRGQDVALRCDPISGHVSLYWYRQALGQGPEFLTYFNYEAQQDKSGLPNDRFSAERPEGSISTLTIQRTEQRDSAMYRCASSTSGTGYYEQYFGPGTRLTVT.

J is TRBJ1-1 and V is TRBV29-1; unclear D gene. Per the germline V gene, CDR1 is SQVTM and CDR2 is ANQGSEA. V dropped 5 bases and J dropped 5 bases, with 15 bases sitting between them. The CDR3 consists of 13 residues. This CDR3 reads CSVTGGVGTEAFF. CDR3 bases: TGCAGCGTTACTGGTGGTGTAGGGACTGAAGCTTTCTTT.

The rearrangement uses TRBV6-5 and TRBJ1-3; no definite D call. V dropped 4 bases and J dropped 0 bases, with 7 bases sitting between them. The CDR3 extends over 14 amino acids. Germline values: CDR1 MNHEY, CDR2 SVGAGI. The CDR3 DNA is TGTGCCAGCAGTTTCGGTCTCTCTGGAAACACCATATATTTT. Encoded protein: CASSFGLSGNTIYF.

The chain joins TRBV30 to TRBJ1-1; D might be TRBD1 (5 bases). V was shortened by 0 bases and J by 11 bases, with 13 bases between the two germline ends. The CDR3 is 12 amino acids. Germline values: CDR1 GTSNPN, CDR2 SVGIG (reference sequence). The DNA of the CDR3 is TGTGCCTGGAGTGTGCGGGGCGTCCTGGCTTTCTTT. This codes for CAWSVRGVLAFF.

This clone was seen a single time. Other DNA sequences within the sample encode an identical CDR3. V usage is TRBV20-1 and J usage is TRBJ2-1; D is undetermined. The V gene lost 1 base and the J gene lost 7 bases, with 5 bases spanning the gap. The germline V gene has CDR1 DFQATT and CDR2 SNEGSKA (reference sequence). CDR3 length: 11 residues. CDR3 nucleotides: TGCAGTGCTAGAGGTGGTAATGAGCAGTTCTTC. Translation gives CSARGGNEQFF.

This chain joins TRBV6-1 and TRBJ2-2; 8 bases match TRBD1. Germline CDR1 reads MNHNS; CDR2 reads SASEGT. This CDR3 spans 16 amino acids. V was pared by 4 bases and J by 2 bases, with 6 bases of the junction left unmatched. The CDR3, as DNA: TGTGCCAGCAGTGGCCCGGGACAGGCTAACACCGGGGAGCTGTTTTTT. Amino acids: CASSGPGQANTGELFF.

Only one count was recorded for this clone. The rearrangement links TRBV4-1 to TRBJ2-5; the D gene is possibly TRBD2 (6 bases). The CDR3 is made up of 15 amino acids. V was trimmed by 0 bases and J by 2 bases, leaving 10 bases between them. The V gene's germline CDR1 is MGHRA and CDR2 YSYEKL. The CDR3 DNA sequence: TGCGCCAGCAGCCAAGATCGGAGGGAACAAGAGACCCAGTACTTC. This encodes CASSQDRREQETQYF.

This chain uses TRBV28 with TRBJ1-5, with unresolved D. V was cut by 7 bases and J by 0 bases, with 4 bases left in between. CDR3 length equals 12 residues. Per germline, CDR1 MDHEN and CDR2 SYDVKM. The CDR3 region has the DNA TGTGCCAGCACTTATAGCAATCAGCCCCAGCATTTT. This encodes CASTYSNQPQHF.

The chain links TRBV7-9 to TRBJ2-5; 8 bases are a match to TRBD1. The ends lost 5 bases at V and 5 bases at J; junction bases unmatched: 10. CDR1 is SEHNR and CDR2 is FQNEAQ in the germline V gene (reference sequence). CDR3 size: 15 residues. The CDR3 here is CASSLGVQGEETQYF. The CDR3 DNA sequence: TGTGCCAGCAGCCTGGGGGTACAGGGGGAGGAGACCCAGTACTTC.

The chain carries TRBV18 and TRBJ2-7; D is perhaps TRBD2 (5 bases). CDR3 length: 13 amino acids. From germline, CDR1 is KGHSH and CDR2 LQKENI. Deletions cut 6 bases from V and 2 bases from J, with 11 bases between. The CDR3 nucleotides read TGTGCCAGCTCTGCGGGCCGAGCCTACGAGCAGTACTTC. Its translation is CASSAGRAYEQYF.

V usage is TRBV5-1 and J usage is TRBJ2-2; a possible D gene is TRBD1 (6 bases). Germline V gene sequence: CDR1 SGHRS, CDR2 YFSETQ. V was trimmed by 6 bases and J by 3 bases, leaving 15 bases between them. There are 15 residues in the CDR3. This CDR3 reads CASTSTGTDTGELFF. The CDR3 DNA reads TGCGCCAGCACCTCTACAGGGACGGACACCGGGGAGCTGTTTTTT.

CDR3 protein: CASSEPTGTGWADTQYF. The CDR3 nucleotides read TGTGCCAGCAGTGAACCAACCGGGACAGGATGGGCAGATACGCAGTATTTT. V and J are TRBV25-1 and TRBJ2-3, with TRBD1 matching over 8 bases. V was clipped by 2 bases and J by 4 bases; unmatched bases: 11. Germline values: CDR1 MGHDK, CDR2 SYGVNS. The length of the CDR3 is 17 residues.

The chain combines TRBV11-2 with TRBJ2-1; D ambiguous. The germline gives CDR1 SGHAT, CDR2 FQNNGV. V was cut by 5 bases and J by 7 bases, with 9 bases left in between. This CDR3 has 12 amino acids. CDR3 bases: TGTGCCAGCAGCCCCCGCATGAATGAGCAGTTCTTC. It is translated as CASSPRMNEQFF.

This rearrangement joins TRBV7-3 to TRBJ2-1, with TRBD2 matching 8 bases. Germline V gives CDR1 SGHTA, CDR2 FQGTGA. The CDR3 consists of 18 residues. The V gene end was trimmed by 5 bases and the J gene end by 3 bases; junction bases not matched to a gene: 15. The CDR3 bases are TGTGCCAGCAGCCTAAATCCTCTGGGACTAGGAAACTACAATGAGCAGTTCTTC. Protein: CASSLNPLGLGNYNEQFF.

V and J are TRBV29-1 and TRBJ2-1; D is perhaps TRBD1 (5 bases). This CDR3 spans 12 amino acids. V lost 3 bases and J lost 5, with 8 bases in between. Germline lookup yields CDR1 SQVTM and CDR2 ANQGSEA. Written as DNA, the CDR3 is TGCAGCGTTGATAGGGGCCACAATGAGCAGTTCTTC. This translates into CSVDRGHNEQFF.

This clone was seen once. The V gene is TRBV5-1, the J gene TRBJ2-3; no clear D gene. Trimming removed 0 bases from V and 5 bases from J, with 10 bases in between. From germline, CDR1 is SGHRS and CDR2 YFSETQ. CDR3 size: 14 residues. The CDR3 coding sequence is TGCGCCAGCAGCTTGGTCGGGTCTGGAGATACGCAGTATTTT. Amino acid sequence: CASSLVGSGDTQYF.

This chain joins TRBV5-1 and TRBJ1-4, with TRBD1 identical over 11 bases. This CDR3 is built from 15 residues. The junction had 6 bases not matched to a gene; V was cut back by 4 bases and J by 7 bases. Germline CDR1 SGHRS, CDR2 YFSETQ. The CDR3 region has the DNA TGCGCCAGCAGCCCCTGGACAGGGGGCGTTGAAAAACTGTTTTTT. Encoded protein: CASSPWTGGVEKLFF.

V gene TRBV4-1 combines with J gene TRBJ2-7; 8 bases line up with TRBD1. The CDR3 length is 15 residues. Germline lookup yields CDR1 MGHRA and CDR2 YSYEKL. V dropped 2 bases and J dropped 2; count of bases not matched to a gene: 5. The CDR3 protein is CASSQWTGPTYEQYF. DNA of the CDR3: TGCGCCAGCAGCCAATGGACAGGGCCTACCTACGAGCAGTACTTC.

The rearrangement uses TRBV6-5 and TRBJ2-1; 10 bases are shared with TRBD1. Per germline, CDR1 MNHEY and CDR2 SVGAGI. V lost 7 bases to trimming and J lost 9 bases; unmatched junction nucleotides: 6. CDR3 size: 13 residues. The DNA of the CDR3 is TGTGCCAGCACTCGCGACAGGGGGCTTGAGCAGTTCTTC. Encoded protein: CASTRDRGLEQFF.

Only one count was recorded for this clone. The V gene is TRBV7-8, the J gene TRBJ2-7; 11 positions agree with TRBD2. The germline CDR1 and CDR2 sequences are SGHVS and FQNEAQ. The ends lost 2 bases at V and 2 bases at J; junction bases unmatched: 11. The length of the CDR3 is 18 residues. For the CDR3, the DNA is TGTGCCAGCAGCTTAAGCATTGGGGCTAGCGGGAGGCCCTACGAGCAGTACTTC. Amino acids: CASSLSIGASGRPYEQYF.

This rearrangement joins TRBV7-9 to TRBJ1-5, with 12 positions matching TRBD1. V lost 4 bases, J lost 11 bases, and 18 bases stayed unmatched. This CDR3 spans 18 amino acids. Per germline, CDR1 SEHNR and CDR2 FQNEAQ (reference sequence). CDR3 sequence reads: CASSSTRDRGRISMAQHF. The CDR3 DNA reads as TGTGCCAGCAGCTCAACCCGGGACAGGGGGCGAATTAGCATGGCCCAGCATTTT. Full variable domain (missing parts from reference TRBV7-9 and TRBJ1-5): DTGVSQNPRHKITKRGQNVTFRCDPISEHNRLYWYRQTLGQGPEFLTYFQNEAQLEKSRLLSDRFSAERPKGSFSTLEIQRTEQGDSAMYLCASSSTRDRGRISMAQHFGDGTRLSIL.

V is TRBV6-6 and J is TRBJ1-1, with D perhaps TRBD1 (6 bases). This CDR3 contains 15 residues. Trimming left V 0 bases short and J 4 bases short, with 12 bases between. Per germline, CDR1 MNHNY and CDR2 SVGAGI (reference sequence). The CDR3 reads CASSYSGRGGTEAFF. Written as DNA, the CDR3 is TGTGCCAGCAGTTACTCTGGCAGGGGAGGCACTGAAGCTTTCTTT.

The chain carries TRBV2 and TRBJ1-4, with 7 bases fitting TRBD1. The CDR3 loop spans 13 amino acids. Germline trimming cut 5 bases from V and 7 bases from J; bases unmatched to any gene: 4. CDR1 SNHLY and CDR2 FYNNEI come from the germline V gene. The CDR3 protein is CASSLQGSEKLFF. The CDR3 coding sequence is TGTGCCAGCAGTCTACAGGGGAGTGAAAAACTGTTTTTT.

The CDR3 sequence is CAISESGTSGKGGEQYF. In DNA, the CDR3 is TGTGCCATCAGTGAGTCCGGGACTAGCGGGAAAGGAGGCGAGCAGTACTTC. This chain links TRBV10-3 with TRBJ2-7; 13 positions agree with TRBD2. This CDR3 spans 17 amino acids. The germline V gene has CDR1 ENHRY and CDR2 SYGVKD. The V gene end was trimmed by 0 bases and the J gene end by 6 bases; junction bases not matched to a gene: 8.

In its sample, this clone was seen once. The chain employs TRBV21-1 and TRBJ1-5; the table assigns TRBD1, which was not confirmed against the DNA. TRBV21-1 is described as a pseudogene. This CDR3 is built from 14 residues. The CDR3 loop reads CASSKRQGNQPQHF. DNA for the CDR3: TGTGCCAGCAGCAAAAGACAGGGAAATCAGCCCCAGCATTTT.